Sequencing of this TCR beta chain was carried out in a study of blood T cell repertoires in COVID-19. Study details: There were acute and convalescent COVID-19 samples, and they came from the United States, Italy and Spain. T cells, B-cell-depleted T cells, or PBMCs supplied cDNA or gDNA.

In the original workflow: From reference gene primer amplification, estimates of nucleated cell counts were derived. The protocol was immunoSEQ multiplex PCR, while the TCRdb copy is restricted to in-frame clones and leaves out a portion. V, J and clone size are those of that table, while D and trimming were read from the DNA. The data hold over 200,000 clones, with approximately 86% observed a single time. CDR1 is MNHEY and CDR2 is SVGAGI in the germline V gene. Trimming left V 2 bases short and J 0 bases short, with 7 bases between. CDR3 length equals 14 residues. Sequencing used peripheral blood. The receptor's source is a man between 18 and 29 years old with active or convalescent COVID-19. This chain joins TRBV6-5 and TRBJ2-5; TRBD2 is a possible D gene (5 bases). CDR3 in amino acids: CASSYGGYQETQYF. CDR3 bases: TGTGCCAGCAGTTACGGCGGGTACCAAGAGACCCAGTACTTC.